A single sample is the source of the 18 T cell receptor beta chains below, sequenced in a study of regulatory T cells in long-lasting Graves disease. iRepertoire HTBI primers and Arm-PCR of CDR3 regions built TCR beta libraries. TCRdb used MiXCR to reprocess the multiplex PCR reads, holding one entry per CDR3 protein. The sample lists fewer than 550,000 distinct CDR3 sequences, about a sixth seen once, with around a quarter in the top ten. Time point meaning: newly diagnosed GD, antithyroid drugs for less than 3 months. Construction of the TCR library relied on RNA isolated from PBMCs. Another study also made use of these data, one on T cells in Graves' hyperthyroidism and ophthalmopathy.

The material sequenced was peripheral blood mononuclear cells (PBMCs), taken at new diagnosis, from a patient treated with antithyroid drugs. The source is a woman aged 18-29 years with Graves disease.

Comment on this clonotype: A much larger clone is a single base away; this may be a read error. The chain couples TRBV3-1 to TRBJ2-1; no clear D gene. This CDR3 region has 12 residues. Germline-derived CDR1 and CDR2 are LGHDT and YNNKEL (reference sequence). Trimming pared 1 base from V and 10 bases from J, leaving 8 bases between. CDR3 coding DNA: TGTGCCAGCAGCCAAGGGCACTACGAGCAGTTCTTC. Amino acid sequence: CASSQGHYEQFF.

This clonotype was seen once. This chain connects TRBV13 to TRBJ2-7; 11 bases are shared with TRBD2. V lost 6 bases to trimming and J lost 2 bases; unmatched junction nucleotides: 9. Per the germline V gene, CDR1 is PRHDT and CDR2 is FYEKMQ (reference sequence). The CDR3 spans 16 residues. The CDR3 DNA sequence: TGTGCCAGCAGACTGACCGGGACTAGCGGACCCTACGAGCAGTACTTC. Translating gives CASRLTGTSGPYEQYF.

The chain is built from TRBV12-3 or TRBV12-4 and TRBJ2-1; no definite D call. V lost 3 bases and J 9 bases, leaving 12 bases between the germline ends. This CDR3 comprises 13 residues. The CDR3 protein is CASSFTEDGEQFF. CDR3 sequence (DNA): TGTGCCAGCAGTTTTACTGAAGATGGTGAGCAGTTCTTC.

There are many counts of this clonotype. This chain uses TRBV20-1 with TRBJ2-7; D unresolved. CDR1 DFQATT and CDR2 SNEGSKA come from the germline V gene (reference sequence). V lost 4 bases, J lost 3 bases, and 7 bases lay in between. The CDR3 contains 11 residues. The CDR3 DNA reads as TGCAGTGCTATCAGGATCTACGAGCAGTACTTC. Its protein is CSAIRIYEQYF.

CDR3 residues: CASSQVIGAGSYEQYF. CDR3 coding DNA: TGCGCCAGCAGCCAAGTAATTGGCGCGGGGTCATACGAGCAGTACTTC. The chain couples TRBV4-1 to TRBJ2-7; perhaps TRBD2 as D (6 bases). Deletions cut 1 base from V and 4 bases from J, with 17 bases between. Germline values: CDR1 MGHRA, CDR2 YSYEKL. The CDR3 contains 16 residues.

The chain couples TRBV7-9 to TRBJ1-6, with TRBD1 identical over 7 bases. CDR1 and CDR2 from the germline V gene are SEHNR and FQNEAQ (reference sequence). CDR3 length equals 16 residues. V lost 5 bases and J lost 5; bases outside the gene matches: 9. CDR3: CASSKARQGDNSPLHF. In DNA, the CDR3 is TGTGCCAGCAGCAAAGCCCGACAGGGCGATAATTCACCCCTCCACTTT.

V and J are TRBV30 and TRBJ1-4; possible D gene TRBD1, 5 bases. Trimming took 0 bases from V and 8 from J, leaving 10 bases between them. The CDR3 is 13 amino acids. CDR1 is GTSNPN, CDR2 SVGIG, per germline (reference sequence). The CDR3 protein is CAWSVPGTEKLFF. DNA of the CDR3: TGTGCCTGGAGTGTGCCCGGGACGGAAAAACTGTTTTTT.

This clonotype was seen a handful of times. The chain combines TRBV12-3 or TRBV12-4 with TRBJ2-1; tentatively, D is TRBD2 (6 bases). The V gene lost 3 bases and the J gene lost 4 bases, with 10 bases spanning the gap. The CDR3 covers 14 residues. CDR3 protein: CASSFVGRYNEQFF. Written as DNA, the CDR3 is TGTGCCAGCAGTTTCGTGGGGAGGTACAATGAGCAGTTCTTC.

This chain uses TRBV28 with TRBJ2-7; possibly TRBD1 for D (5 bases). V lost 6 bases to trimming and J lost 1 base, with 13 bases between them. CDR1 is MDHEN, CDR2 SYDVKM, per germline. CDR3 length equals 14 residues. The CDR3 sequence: CASRLRGASYEQYF. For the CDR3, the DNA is TGTGCCAGCAGACTAAGGGGCGCATCCTACGAGCAGTACTTC.

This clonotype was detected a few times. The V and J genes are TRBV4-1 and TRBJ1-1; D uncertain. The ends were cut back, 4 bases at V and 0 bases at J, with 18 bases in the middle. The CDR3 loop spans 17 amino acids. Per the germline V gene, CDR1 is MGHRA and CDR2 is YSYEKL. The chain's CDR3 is CASSRGEGGPMNTEAFF. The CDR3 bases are TGCGCCAGCAGCCGAGGAGAGGGAGGTCCGATGAACACTGAAGCTTTCTTT.

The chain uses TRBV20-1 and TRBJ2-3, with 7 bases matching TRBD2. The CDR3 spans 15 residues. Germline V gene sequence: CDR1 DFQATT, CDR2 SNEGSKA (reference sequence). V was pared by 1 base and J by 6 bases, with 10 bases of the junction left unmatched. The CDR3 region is CSARGVGGPVDTQYF. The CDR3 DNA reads TGCAGTGCTAGAGGTGTGGGAGGGCCTGTTGATACGCAGTATTTT.

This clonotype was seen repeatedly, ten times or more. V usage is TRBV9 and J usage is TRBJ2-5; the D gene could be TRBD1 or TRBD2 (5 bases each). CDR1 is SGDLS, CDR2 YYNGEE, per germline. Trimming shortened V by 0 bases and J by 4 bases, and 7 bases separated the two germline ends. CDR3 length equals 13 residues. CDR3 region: CASSVGGSETQYF. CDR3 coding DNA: TGTGCCAGCAGCGTAGGGGGGTCAGAGACCCAGTACTTC.

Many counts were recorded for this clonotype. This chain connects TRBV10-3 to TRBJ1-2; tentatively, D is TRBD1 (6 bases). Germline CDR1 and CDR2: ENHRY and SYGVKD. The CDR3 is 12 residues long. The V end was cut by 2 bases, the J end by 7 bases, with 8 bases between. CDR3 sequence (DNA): TGTGCCATCAGTGAGCAACAGGGTGGCTACACCTTC. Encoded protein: CAISEQQGGYTF.

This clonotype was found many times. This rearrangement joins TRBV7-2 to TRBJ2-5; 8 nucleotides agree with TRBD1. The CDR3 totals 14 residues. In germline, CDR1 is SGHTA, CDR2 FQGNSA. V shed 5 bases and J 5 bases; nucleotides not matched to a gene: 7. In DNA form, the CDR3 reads TGTGCCAGCAGCCAAACAGGGGGTGACGAGACCCAGTACTTC. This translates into CASSQTGGDETQYF.

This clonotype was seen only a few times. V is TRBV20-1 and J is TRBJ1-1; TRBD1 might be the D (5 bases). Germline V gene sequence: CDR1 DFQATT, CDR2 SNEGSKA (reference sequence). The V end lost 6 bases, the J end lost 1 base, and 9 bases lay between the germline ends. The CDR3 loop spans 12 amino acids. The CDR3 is CSADDRNTEAFF. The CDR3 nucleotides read TGCAGTGCCGACGACAGGAACACTGAAGCTTTCTTT.

CDR3 residues: CSVGRAGDLGFF. As DNA, the CDR3 is TGCAGCGTTGGGAGGGCGGGGGACCTCGGGTTCTTC. The J gene is TRBJ2-1, the V gene TRBV29-1; TRBD2 matches at 7 bases. Looked up from germline, CDR1 is SQVTM and CDR2 is ANQGSEA. With V trimmed by 4 bases and J by 15 bases, 12 bases remained unmatched. The CDR3 extends over 12 amino acids.

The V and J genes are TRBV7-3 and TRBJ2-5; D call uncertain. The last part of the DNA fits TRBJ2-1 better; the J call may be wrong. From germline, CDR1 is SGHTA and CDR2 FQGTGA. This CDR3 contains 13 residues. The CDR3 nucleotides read TGTGCCAGCAGCGGAAATGAAAACAATGAGCAGTTCTTC. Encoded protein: CASSGNENNEQFF.

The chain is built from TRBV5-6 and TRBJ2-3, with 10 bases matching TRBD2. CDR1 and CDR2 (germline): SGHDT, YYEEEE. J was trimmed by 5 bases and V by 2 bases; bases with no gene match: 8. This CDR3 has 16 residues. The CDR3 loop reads CASSFGSASGRDTQYF. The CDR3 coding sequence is TGTGCCAGCAGCTTCGGTAGCGCTAGCGGGAGAGATACGCAGTATTTT.